A selection of T cell receptor beta chains follows, all from one sample in a study of blood T cell repertoires in COVID-19. Only in-frame clones appear in the TCRdb table, and some are missing; sequencing was by immunoSEQ multiplex PCR. The data hold roughly 380,000 clones, with 89% observed a single time. Sequenced material: peripheral blood. Receptor source: a woman aged 40-49 years with COVID-19, enrolled during active disease. The CDR3 runs from the conserved cysteine through the conserved F or W. D genes are given only for firm matches. Not all rows give a size; the values are once, few, many and, for expanded clones, a class.

14	.	TRBV28	TRBJ1-6	.	CATRTLRLNSPLHF	TGTGCCACCCGGACTCTTAGGCTCAATTCACCCCTCCACTTT
13	.	TRBV15	TRBJ2-7	.	CATSSGQTHEQYF	TGTGCCACCAGCAGTGGACAGACCCACGAGCAGTACTTC
14	.	TRBV10-3	TRBJ1-1	TRBD1	CAISESRQGTEAFF	TGTGCCATCAGTGAGTCGAGACAGGGGACTGAAGCTTTCTTT
15	few	TRBV7-9	TRBJ1-6	.	CASSSWAAGGSPLHF	TGTGCCAGCAGCTCATGGGCCGCCGGGGGTTCACCCCTCCACTTT
18	.	TRBV13	TRBJ2-1	TRBD2	CASSPRAMTSGGYNEQFF	TGTGCCAGCAGCCCCCGAGCCATGACTAGCGGGGGATACAATGAGCAGTTCTTC
15	.	TRBV7-6	TRBJ2-3	.	CASSLGTASTDTQYF	TGTGCCAGCAGCCTCGGGACTGCCAGCACAGATACGCAGTATTTT
14	.	TRBV7-9	TRBJ1-2	.	CASSFSGAVDGYTF	TGTGCCAGCAGCTTTTCAGGGGCTGTCGATGGCTACACCTTC
16	.	TRBV19	TRBJ2-5	.	CASSRKTGSYQETQYF	TGTGCCAGTAGTAGAAAGACAGGCTCGTACCAAGAGACCCAGTACTTC
15	.	TRBV6-5	TRBJ1-5	TRBD1	CASSPGQGQNQPQHF	TGTGCCAGCAGCCCCGGACAGGGCCAGAATCAGCCCCAGCATTTT
15	.	TRBV6-5	TRBJ1-6	TRBD1	CASRLGTAYNSPLHF	TGTGCCAGCAGACTAGGGACAGCCTATAATTCACCCCTCCACTTT
13	once	TRBV12-3/TRBV12-4	TRBJ2-1	TRBD2	CASSTGTSVEQFF	TGTGCCAGCAGTACCGGGACTAGCGTCGAGCAGTTCTTC
15	.	TRBV6-4	TRBJ2-2	TRBD1	CASSDPGTDTGELFF	TGTGCCAGCAGTGACCCTGGGACAGACACCGGGGAGCTGTTTTTT
17	.	TRBV11-3	TRBJ2-2	.	CASSLEPWQGSTGELFF	TGTGCCAGCAGCTTAGAACCCTGGCAGGGCAGCACCGGGGAGCTGTTTTTT
14	.	TRBV5-6	TRBJ1-1	.	CASSWRSGNTEAFF	TGTGCCAGCAGCTGGCGATCGGGGAACACTGAAGCTTTCTTT
14	once	TRBV6-5	TRBJ1-6	.	CASSLRQPNSPLHF	TGTGCCAGCAGTTTACGACAGCCGAATTCACCCCTCCACTTT
13	.	TRBV19	TRBJ1-5	.	CASRNRGNQPQHF	TGTGCCAGTAGGAATAGAGGCAATCAGCCCCAGCATTTT
14	.	TRBV27	TRBJ1-1	.	CASSFSTANTEAFF	TGTGCCAGCAGTTTTTCGACAGCGAACACTGAAGCTTTCTTT
14	.	TRBV5-1	TRBJ2-1	TRBD1	CASSTGTAFNEQFF	TGCGCCAGCAGCACAGGGACAGCCTTCAATGAGCAGTTCTTC
15	.	TRBV9	TRBJ1-5	.	CASSVSAGFGQPQHF	TGTGCCAGCAGCGTCAGTGCGGGGTTTGGTCAGCCCCAGCATTTT
14	many	TRBV7-9	TRBJ2-2	.	CASHRELITGELFF	TGTGCCAGCCATCGGGAGCTGATAACCGGGGAGCTGTTTTTT
18	once	TRBV5-3	TRBJ1-3	.	CARSLHIKTASSGNTIYF	TGTGCCAGAAGCCTACATATAAAGACAGCCAGCTCTGGAAACACCATATATTTT
14	once	TRBV5-1	TRBJ1-1	.	CASSSTGTATEAFF	TGCGCCAGCAGCTCTACAGGGACGGCCACTGAAGCTTTCTTT
15	.	TRBV5-1	TRBJ2-7	TRBD2	CASNSGLAGSYEQYF	TGCGCCAGCAATTCGGGACTAGCGGGCTCCTACGAGCAGTACTTC
16	.	TRBV5-1	TRBJ2-3	TRBD1	CASSSNPTGPTDTQYF	TGCGCCAGCAGCTCAAATCCGACAGGGCCCACAGATACGCAGTATTTT
15	once	TRBV19	TRBJ1-6	TRBD1	CASTQRGTGGSPLHF	TGTGCCAGTACCCAGCGGGGGACAGGGGGTTCACCCCTCCACTTT
17	.	TRBV6-2/TRBV6-3	TRBJ1-5	.	CASSYEGRGLPNQPQHF	TGTGCCAGCAGTTACGAAGGGAGAGGATTACCCAATCAGCCCCAGCATTTT
17	.	TRBV10-3	TRBJ1-4	.	CAISASVGSLRGEKLFF	TGTGCCATCAGTGCTAGCGTTGGGTCGCTCCGGGGTGAAAAACTGTTTTTT
13	once	TRBV28	TRBJ1-2	TRBD1	CASSLGQKNGYTF	TGTGCCAGCAGTTTGGGACAGAAGAATGGCTACACCTTC
14	.	TRBV19	TRBJ1-2	TRBD1	CASSIDRDIYGYTF	TGTGCCAGTAGTATCGACAGGGACATCTATGGCTACACCTTC
15	.	TRBV19	TRBJ1-6	.	CASSIGGGRNSPLHF	TGTGCCAGTAGTATAGGTGGAGGGCGCAATTCACCCCTCCACTTT
12	.	TRBV7-2	TRBJ2-1	.	CASSIHHNEQFF	TGTGCCAGCAGCATACATCACAATGAGCAGTTCTTC